This T cell receptor (beta chain) was retrieved from a study of beta chain features in type 1 diabetes. As for the study in general: Healthy donors, compared against patients, showed similar age, gender and cell yields.

Findings of the study overall: Resolution of whether HLA type affects TCRB rearrangement was not achieved here. Across all four CD4+ subsets, people with type 1 diabetes showed modestly shorter TCRB CDR3s.

Sorted CD4+ subsets: naive, central memory, regulatory, stem cell-like memory (CD45RO/CCR7/CD25/CD127/CD95/CD27 panel). This clone was seen a few times. Its antigen is undetermined. Germline V CDR1 and CDR2: SEHNR, FQNEAQ (reference sequence). There are 14 residues in the CDR3. The V and J ends lost 6 bases and 1 base respectively, with 12 bases between them. TCRB transcripts that were expressed got sequenced, as all of the isolated RNA had been reverse transcribed. The read count averaged approximately 3.3 million across naive, central memory and regulatory T cell samples. Clones were sequenced by immunoSEQ multiplex PCR, and TCRdb holds only the in-frame ones, with some missing. This repertoire shows around 250,000 clones, approximately 13% found once; its top ten account for approximately 0.018%.

This clonotype was sampled from a man between 25 and 39 years old with type 1 diabetes. The sample consisted of naive CD4+ T cells from blood. The chain employs TRBV7-9 and TRBJ1-1, with D possibly being TRBD1 (5 bases). CDR3 sequence: CASRPGLGNTEAFF. The CDR3 DNA reads as TGTGCCAGCAGGCCAGGGTTGGGGAACACTGAAGCTTTCTTT.